This note documents a single T cell receptor beta chain sequence. Antigen unknown. A read error is possible here, since a much larger clone lies one base away. TCRdb independently ran MiXCR on the 5' RACE reads; one entry per CDR3 protein. The repertoire includes 50,000 to 55,000 distinct CDR3 sequences, around 6.7% of them detected once, and approximately 2.9% sits in the top ten. Time point described: sample taken at primary tumor resection. The authors sequenced whole RNA from tumor, nontumor lung or frozen PBMC without sorting. Donation came from around 77 patients with untreated early-stage non-small cell lung cancer. The CDR3 has 16 amino acids. CDR1 and CDR2 (germline): DFQATT, SNEGSKA (reference sequence). V shed 7 bases, J shed 3 bases, and the junction held 12 bases outside the gene matches. The sample belongs to a study of spatial heterogeneity in lung cancer. Study-wide background: There were consistently more beta-chain sequences detected than alpha-chain sequences. Study observations and caveats: Whereas they appeared in blood less at follow-up, ubiquitous expanded tumor TCRs appeared there more at resection.

The rearrangement uses TRBV20-1 and TRBJ2-3, with 11 nucleotides matching TRBD2. The sequenced sample was PBMCs, obtained at surgery. The receptor was isolated from a female donor with early-stage non-small cell lung cancer. In DNA, the CDR3 is TGCAGTGTTGATGAAACCGCTAGCGGGGGGACAGATACGCAGTATTTT. This encodes CSVDETASGGTDTQYF.